Listed below are T cell receptor beta chains from one sample, sequenced in a study of cytomegalovirus exposure and HLA in healthy donors. Using immunoSEQ multiplex PCR, the repertoire was profiled, and TCRdb retains in-frame clones only, with some absent. The sample gives 110,000 to 150,000 clones, over 80% of which show up once; roughly 3.4% is in the top ten. The sequencing input was PBMCs. Source of these receptors: a male donor in good health and CMV-seronegative. CDR3s include the opening cysteine and the closing phenylalanine or tryptophan. D genes are given only for firm matches. A clone size is listed for some rows: how often the clone was seen (once, few, many), or a class if it is expanded.

J: TRBJ1-1; D: NA; V: TRBV29-1; size: NA; CDR3: CSASTSLRTEAFF; DNA: TGCAGCGCCTCGACATCTCTCCGCACTGAAGCTTTCTTT
J: TRBJ1-5; D: NA; V: TRBV7-8; size: NA; CDR3: CASSFWTANNQPQHF; DNA: TGTGCCAGCAGCTTTTGGACAGCCAACAATCAGCCCCAGCATTTT
J: TRBJ2-7; D: TRBD1; V: TRBV28; size: NA; CDR3: CASTPTGAIYEQYF; DNA: TGTGCCAGCACCCCGACAGGGGCGATCTACGAGCAGTACTTC
J: TRBJ1-1; D: NA; V: TRBV19; size: NA; CDR3: CASSIKASYTGREAFF; DNA: TGTGCCAGTAGTATAAAGGCTTCTTACACAGGACGTGAAGCTTTCTTT
J: TRBJ2-1; D: NA; V: TRBV9; size: NA; CDR3: CASSLTGSSYNEQFF; DNA: TGTGCCAGCAGCTTGACCGGGAGCTCCTACAATGAGCAGTTCTTC
J: TRBJ2-3; D: NA; V: TRBV13; size: NA; CDR3: CASSPLMPDREPTDTQYF; DNA: TGTGCCAGCAGCCCATTAATGCCGGACCGGGAACCCACAGATACGCAGTATTTT
J: TRBJ2-7; D: TRBD1; V: TRBV6-6; size: NA; CDR3: CASSSNLQGGEQYF; DNA: TGTGCCAGCAGTTCGAATCTACAGGGGGGCGAGCAGTACTTC
J: TRBJ2-7; D: NA; V: TRBV27; size: NA; CDR3: CASSLKEEPAYEQYF; DNA: TGTGCCAGCAGTTTAAAGGAGGAGCCGGCATACGAGCAGTACTTC
J: TRBJ2-7; D: NA; V: TRBV7-8; size: NA; CDR3: CASSLDFRTYEQYF; DNA: TGTGCCAGCAGCTTAGATTTCAGAACCTACGAGCAGTACTTC
J: TRBJ2-7; D: NA; V: TRBV5-1; size: NA; CDR3: CASSWTTDAYEQYF; DNA: TGCGCCAGCAGCTGGACAACCGATGCCTACGAGCAGTACTTC
J: TRBJ1-2; D: TRBD1; V: TRBV6-5; size: few; CDR3: CASSYTGTGPYGYTF; DNA: TGTGCCAGCAGTTACACCGGGACAGGTCCCTATGGCTACACCTTC
J: TRBJ1-6; D: TRBD1; V: TRBV2; size: few; CDR3: CASRETGRPLHF; DNA: TGTGCCAGCAGAGAGACAGGGCGACCCCTCCACTTT
J: TRBJ2-7; D: NA; V: TRBV2; size: NA; CDR3: CASRSQGYEQYF; DNA: TGTGCCAGCAGATCCCAGGGCTACGAGCAGTACTTC
J: TRBJ1-4; D: NA; V: TRBV15; size: NA; CDR3: CATSRAGAEKLFF; DNA: TGTGCCACCAGCAGAGCAGGGGCAGAAAAACTGTTTTTT